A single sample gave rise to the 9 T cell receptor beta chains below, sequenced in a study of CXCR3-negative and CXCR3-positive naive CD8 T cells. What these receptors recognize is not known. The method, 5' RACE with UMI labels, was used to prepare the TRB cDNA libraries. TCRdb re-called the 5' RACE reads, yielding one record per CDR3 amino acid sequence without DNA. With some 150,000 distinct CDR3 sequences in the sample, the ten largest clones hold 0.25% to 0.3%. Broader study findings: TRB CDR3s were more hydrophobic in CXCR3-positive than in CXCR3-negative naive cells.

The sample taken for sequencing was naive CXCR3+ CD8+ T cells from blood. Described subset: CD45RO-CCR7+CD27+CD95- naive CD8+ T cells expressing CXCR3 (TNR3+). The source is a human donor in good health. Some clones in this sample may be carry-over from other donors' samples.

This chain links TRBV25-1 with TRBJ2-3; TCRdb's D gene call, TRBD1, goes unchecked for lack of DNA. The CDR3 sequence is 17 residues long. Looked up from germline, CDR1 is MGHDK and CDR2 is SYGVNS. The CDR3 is CASRTGLIGGGVDTQYF.

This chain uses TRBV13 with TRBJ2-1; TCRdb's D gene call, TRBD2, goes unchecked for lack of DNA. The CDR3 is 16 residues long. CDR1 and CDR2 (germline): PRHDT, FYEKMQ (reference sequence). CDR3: CASSLMEPSGGNEQFF.

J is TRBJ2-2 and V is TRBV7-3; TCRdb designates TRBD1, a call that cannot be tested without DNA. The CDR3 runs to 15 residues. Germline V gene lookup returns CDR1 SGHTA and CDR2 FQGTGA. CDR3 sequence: CASSSGQGATGELFF.

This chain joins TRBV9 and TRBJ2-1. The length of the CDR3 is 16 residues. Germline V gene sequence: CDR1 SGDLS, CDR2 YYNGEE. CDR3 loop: CASSPNEAGEYNEQFF.

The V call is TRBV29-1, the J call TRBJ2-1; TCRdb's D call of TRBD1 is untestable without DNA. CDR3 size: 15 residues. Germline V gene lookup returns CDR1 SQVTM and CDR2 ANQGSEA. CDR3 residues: CSAQGGGSSYNEQFF.

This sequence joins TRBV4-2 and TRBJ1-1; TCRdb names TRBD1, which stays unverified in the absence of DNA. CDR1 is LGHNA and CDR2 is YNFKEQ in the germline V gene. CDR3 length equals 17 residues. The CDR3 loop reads CASSQETGGRLNTEAFF.

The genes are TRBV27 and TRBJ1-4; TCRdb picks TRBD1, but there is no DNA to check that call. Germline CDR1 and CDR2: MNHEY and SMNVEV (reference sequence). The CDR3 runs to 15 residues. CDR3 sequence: CASSTQGAANEKLFF.

The CDR3 spells CASCSSPPYNEQFF. The J gene is TRBJ2-1, the V gene TRBV6-6; TCRdb proposes TRBD2, but this gene call is untestable without DNA. Germline CDR1 is MNHNY and CDR2 is SVGAGI (reference sequence). This CDR3 is 14 amino acids long.

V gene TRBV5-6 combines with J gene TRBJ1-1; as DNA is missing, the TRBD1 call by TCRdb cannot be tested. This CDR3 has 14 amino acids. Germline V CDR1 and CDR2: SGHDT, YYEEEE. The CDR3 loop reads CASSSGQGLEEAFF. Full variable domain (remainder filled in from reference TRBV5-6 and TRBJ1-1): DAGVTQSPTHLIKTRGQQVTLRCSPKSGHDTVSWYQQALGQGPQFIFQYYEEEERQRGNFPDRFSGHQFPNYSSELNVNALLLGDSALYLCASSSGQGLEEAFFGQGTRLTVV.